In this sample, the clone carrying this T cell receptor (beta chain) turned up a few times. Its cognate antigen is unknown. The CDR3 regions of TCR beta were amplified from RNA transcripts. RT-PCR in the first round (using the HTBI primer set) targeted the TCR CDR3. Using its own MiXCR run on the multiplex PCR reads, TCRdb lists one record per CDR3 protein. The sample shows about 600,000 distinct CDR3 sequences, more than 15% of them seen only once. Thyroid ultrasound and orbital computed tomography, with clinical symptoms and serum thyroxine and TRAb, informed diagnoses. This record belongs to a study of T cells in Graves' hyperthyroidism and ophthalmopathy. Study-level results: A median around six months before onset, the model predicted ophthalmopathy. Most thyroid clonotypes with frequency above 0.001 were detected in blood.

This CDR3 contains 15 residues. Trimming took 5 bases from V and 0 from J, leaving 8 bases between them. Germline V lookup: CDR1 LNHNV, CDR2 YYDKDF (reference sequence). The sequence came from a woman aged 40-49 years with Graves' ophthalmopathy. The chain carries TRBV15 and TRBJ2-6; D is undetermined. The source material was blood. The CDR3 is CATSGHSSGANVLTF. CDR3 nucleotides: TGTGCCACCAGCGGGCACAGCTCTGGGGCCAACGTCCTGACTTTC. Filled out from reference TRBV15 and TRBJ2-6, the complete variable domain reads DAMVIQNPRYQVTQFGKPVTLSCSQTLNHNVMYWYQQKSSQAPKLLFHYYDKDFNNEADTPDNFQSRRPNTSFCFLDIRSPGLGDTAMYLCATSGHSSGANVLTFGAGSRLTVL.